This passage covers 31 T cell receptor beta chains from one sample sequenced in a study of graft-versus-host responses after intestinal transplantation. No antigens are known for them. Here immunoSEQ multiplex PCR was the method, and the copy in TCRdb shows in-frame clones only, minus some. The data contain under 150,000 clones, about nine tenths of them seen just once; the ten biggest clones take up under 0.2%. The sequencing here drew on unstimulated CD4+ T cells sorted from spleen or lymph node cells, taken before intestinal transplant. The receptors were gathered from a human donor who received an intestinal transplant.

This clone occurred once. The chain employs TRBV25-1 and TRBJ2-2; 7 positions agree with TRBD1. CDR1 is MGHDK and CDR2 is SYGVNS in the germline V gene. With V trimmed by 0 bases and J by 2 bases, 6 bases remained unmatched. The CDR3 sequence is 17 residues long. The DNA for the CDR3 is TGTGCCAGCAGTGAATATGGGCGACAGGGCAACACCGGGGAGCTGTTTTTT. It encodes CASSEYGRQGNTGELFF.

This clone was counted once. V gene TRBV18 combines with J gene TRBJ1-2; tentatively, D is TRBD1 (5 bases). Germline V gives CDR1 KGHSH, CDR2 LQKENI. The V end lost 0 bases, the J end lost 4 bases, and 12 bases lay between the germline ends. This CDR3 contains 15 residues. The DNA of the CDR3 is TGTGCCAGCTCACCACCGTCCAGGGAGGGCTATGGCTACACCTTC. The encoded protein is CASSPPSREGYGYTF.

This chain connects TRBV4-3 to TRBJ1-3, with D tentatively TRBD1 (6 bases). This CDR3 has 16 residues. Trimming took off 4 bases at V and 4 bases at J, with 17 bases between the two ends. Looked up from germline, CDR1 is LGHNA and CDR2 is YSLEER. CDR3 in amino acids: CASSLMDSSLGNTIYF. Written as DNA, the CDR3 is TGCGCCAGCAGCCTTATGGACAGCTCTCTCGGAAACACCATATATTTT.

This rearrangement joins TRBV5-6 to TRBJ2-3; a weak D match, TRBD1 (6 bases). The CDR3 length is 14 residues. CDR1 SGHDT and CDR2 YYEEEE come from the germline V gene. The V and J ends lost 1 base and 6 bases respectively, with 12 bases between them. DNA for the CDR3: TGTGCCAGCAGCTTGCAAGGGGGTCGGGATACGCAGTATTTT. Encoded protein: CASSLQGGRDTQYF. Full variable domain (outside the CDR3, taken from reference TRBV5-6 and TRBJ2-3): DAGVTQSPTHLIKTRGQQVTLRCSPKSGHDTVSWYQQALGQGPQFIFQYYEEEERQRGNFPDRFSGHQFPNYSSELNVNALLLGDSALYLCASSLQGGRDTQYFGPGTRLTVL.

The chain combines TRBV6-1 with TRBJ2-1; D possibly corresponds to TRBD2 (6 bases). CDR3 length equals 15 residues. The germline V gene has CDR1 MNHNS and CDR2 SASEGT. V was trimmed by 3 bases and J by 4 bases, leaving 13 bases between them. DNA for the CDR3: TGTGCCAGCAGTGAGTTGGTAGCGGCTTACAATGAGCAGTTCTTC. The encoded protein is CASSELVAAYNEQFF.

V gene TRBV10-1 combines with J gene TRBJ2-3; D is uncertain. Trimming pared 6 bases from V and 0 bases from J, leaving 13 bases between. This CDR3 region has 15 residues. Germline lookup yields CDR1 WNHNN and CDR2 SYGVQD (reference sequence). DNA of the CDR3: TGCGCCAGCAGCTTAGACATAACTAGCACAGATACGCAGTATTTT. This encodes CASSLDITSTDTQYF.

The V gene is TRBV6-5, the J gene TRBJ1-2; 8 bases line up with TRBD1. Per germline, CDR1 MNHEY and CDR2 SVGAGI. J gave up 4 bases and V 6 bases, and 4 bases lay outside the gene matches. The CDR3 sequence is 13 residues long. The CDR3 DNA follows: TGTGCCAGCAGACCCGGACAGGGCTATGGCTACACCTTC. Amino acids: CASRPGQGYGYTF.

This clone appeared once. This chain uses TRBV9 with TRBJ2-3; 8 bases align to TRBD2. After removal of 3 bases from V and 1 base from J, the junction contained 7 bases not matched to a gene. In germline, CDR1 is SGDLS, CDR2 YYNGEE. The length of the CDR3 is 16 residues. The CDR3 DNA sequence: TGTGCCAGCAGCGCCGGGCAGACTAGCGGCACAGATACGCAGTATTTT. Its protein is CASSAGQTSGTDTQYF.

CDR3 sequence: CASSLVGQMNTEAFF. CDR3 in DNA: TGCGCCAGCAGCTTGGTTGGACAAATGAACACTGAAGCTTTCTTT. The chain uses TRBV5-1 and TRBJ1-1; perhaps TRBD1 as D (5 bases). CDR1 and CDR2 from the germline V gene are SGHRS and YFSETQ. V was cut by 0 bases and J by 0 bases, with 9 bases left in between. The CDR3 is 15 residues long.

On this clone: Its ends do not fully match the called genes, so a read error is possible. V and J are TRBV6-1 and TRBJ2-5; 10 nucleotides agree with TRBD1. The V gene's germline CDR1 is MNHNS and CDR2 SASEGT. The CDR3 length is 16 residues. The CDR3 here is CASSKAGTGVTETQYF. CDR3 nucleotide sequence: TGTGCCAGCAGTAAAGCCGGGACAGGGGTTACCGAGACCCAGTACTTC.

The chain uses TRBV5-5 and TRBJ2-3; 7 bases are shared with TRBD2. The CDR3 length is 17 residues. The trim removed 3 bases at V and 0 bases at J, leaving 10 bases unmatched. CDR1 SGHKS and CDR2 YYEKEE come from the germline V gene (reference sequence). The CDR3 DNA is TGTGCCAGCAGCTCCTACCCTGGTAGCGGGAGCACAGATACGCAGTATTTT. This encodes CASSSYPGSGSTDTQYF.

V is TRBV6-5 and J is TRBJ2-1; 16 bases line up with TRBD2. Germline V gene lookup returns CDR1 MNHEY and CDR2 SVGAGI. Trimming cost V 3 bases and J 10 bases; bases outside gene matches: 3. CDR3 length equals 15 residues. CDR3 nucleotides: TGTGCCAGCAGTTATGGGACTAGCGGGAGGGGCGAGCAGTTCTTC. It specifies CASSYGTSGRGEQFF.

The chain couples TRBV2 to TRBJ1-1; TRBD1 matches at 7 bases. V gave up 6 bases and J gave up 1 base; unmatched junction bases: 5. CDR1 SNHLY and CDR2 FYNNEI come from the germline V gene. CDR3 length: 14 amino acids. DNA for the CDR3: TGTGCCAGCAGAGGACAGGCGGGGAACACTGAAGCTTTCTTT. The encoded protein is CASRGQAGNTEAFF.

The chain recombines TRBV5-1 with TRBJ2-2; 13 bases agree with TRBD2. V shed 4 bases, J shed 1 base, and the junction held 4 bases outside the gene matches. The CDR3 sequence is 17 residues long. Germline V gene lookup returns CDR1 SGHRS and CDR2 YFSETQ. The CDR3 reads CASSPRTSGGNTGELFF. Written as DNA, the CDR3 is TGCGCCAGCAGCCCAAGGACTAGCGGGGGGAACACCGGGGAGCTGTTTTTT.

The V gene is TRBV30, the J gene TRBJ1-5; tentatively, D is TRBD1 (6 bases). Germline CDR1 GTSNPN, CDR2 SVGIG (reference sequence). The V end was cut by 4 bases, the J end by 0 bases, with 7 bases between. CDR3 size: 13 residues. CDR3 loop: CAWTGDSNQPQHF. CDR3 coding DNA: TGTGCCTGGACAGGGGATAGCAATCAGCCCCAGCATTTT.

The rearrangement links TRBV7-2 to TRBJ2-1, with TRBD1 identical over 8 bases. V gave up 6 bases and J gave up 15 bases; unmatched junction bases: 13. This CDR3 is built from 13 residues. Germline CDR1 and CDR2: SGHTA and FQGNSA. The CDR3 sequence: CASSSDRGFHRFF. The CDR3 DNA is TGTGCCAGCAGTTCCGACAGGGGTTTTCATCGGTTCTTC.

The chain combines TRBV6-5 with TRBJ1-3, with D possibly matching TRBD1 (6 bases). V lost 10 bases and J lost 2, with 15 bases in between. Germline CDR1 MNHEY, CDR2 SVGAGI. CDR3 length: 14 residues. CDR3 coding DNA: TGTGCCACCACAGGGAAAATCCCTGGAAACACCATATATTTT. It is translated as CATTGKIPGNTIYF.

The chain carries TRBV7-2 and TRBJ2-5, with D possibly matching TRBD1 (6 bases). CDR1 SGHTA and CDR2 FQGNSA come from the germline V gene. V was clipped by 2 bases and J by 5 bases, with 24 bases between them. The CDR3 length is 18 residues. Here the CDR3 reads CASSLLGADWGRGETQYF. The CDR3 DNA is TGTGCCAGCAGCTTATTGGGGGCCGACTGGGGCCGAGGGGAGACCCAGTACTTC. The complete variable domain, with remaining parts taken from reference TRBV7-2 and TRBJ2-5, reads GAGVSQSPSNKVTEKGKDVELRCDPISGHTALYWYRQSLGQGLEFLIYFQGNSAPDKSGLPSDRFSAERTGGSVSTLTIQRTQQEDSAVYLCASSLLGADWGRGETQYFGPGTRLLVL.

This chain joins TRBV7-9 and TRBJ2-5; 9 bases fit TRBD1. The CDR3 extends over 15 amino acids. The junction had 1 base not matched to a gene; V was cut back by 0 bases and J by 2 bases. The germline gives CDR1 SEHNR, CDR2 FQNEAQ (reference sequence). The CDR3 bases are TGTGCCAGCAGCTTAGCCGGGACAGGGCAAGAGACCCAGTACTTC. Protein product: CASSLAGTGQETQYF.

The CDR3 bases are TGTGCCAGCAGCGCGGGACTAGCGGGAAGACAAGAGACCCAGTACTTC. Protein product: CASSAGLAGRQETQYF. This sequence joins TRBV9 and TRBJ2-5, with 13 bases aligning to TRBD2. Germline CDR1 is SGDLS and CDR2 is YYNGEE. This CDR3 is 16 amino acids long. Germline trimming cut 3 bases from V and 2 bases from J; bases unmatched to any gene: 4.

The chain carries TRBV19 and TRBJ2-1; 8 bases map to TRBD1. This CDR3 comprises 15 residues. From germline, CDR1 is LNHDA and CDR2 SQIVND (reference sequence). Losses at the gene ends were 2 bases for V and 4 bases for J; bases not matched to a gene: 4. As DNA, the CDR3 is TGTGCCAGTAGTATACAGGGGGCTAGATACAATGAGCAGTTCTTC. This translates into CASSIQGARYNEQFF.

V and J are TRBV9 and TRBJ2-2; tentatively, D is TRBD2 (6 bases). With 0 bases removed from V and 1 base from J, the gap between germline ends came to 10 bases. The length of the CDR3 is 16 residues. Per the germline V gene, CDR1 is SGDLS and CDR2 is YYNGEE. The CDR3 DNA follows: TGTGCCAGCAGCGTAGCGGGGACTTTGAACACCGGGGAGCTGTTTTTT. Encoded protein: CASSVAGTLNTGELFF.

This chain connects TRBV2 to TRBJ1-2, with D uncertain. With 3 bases removed from V and 0 bases from J, the gap between germline ends came to 8 bases. Germline V CDR1 and CDR2: SNHLY, FYNNEI. CDR3 length: 14 amino acids. The CDR3 bases are TGTGCCAGCAGTGAGGACTCATCTAACTATGGCTACACCTTC. It codes for CASSEDSSNYGYTF.

This clone has a single count. V is TRBV28 and J is TRBJ2-2, with 12 bases lining up with TRBD2. The V gene end was trimmed by 2 bases and the J gene end by 9 bases; junction bases not matched to a gene: 10. CDR3 length: 17 amino acids. The germline CDR1 and CDR2 sequences are MDHEN and SYDVKM. The CDR3 region has the DNA TGTGCCAGCAGTTTAGGAGGGACTAGCGGGCTAAGGAGGGAGCTGTTTTTT. This sequence encodes CASSLGGTSGLRRELFF.

V usage is TRBV4-1 and J usage is TRBJ2-7; TRBD1 is a possible D gene (6 bases). Germline V gives CDR1 MGHRA, CDR2 YSYEKL. The V end lost 0 bases, the J end lost 0 bases, and 21 bases lay between the germline ends. This CDR3 has 19 amino acids. In nucleotides, the CDR3 is TGCGCCAGCAGCCAAGATCACAGGGTGGAATTGAGGAGCTCCTACGAGCAGTACTTC. This sequence encodes CASSQDHRVELRSSYEQYF.

The chain combines TRBV5-4 with TRBJ1-6; D unclear. V lost 4 bases to trimming and J lost 3 bases, with 8 bases between them. From germline, CDR1 is SGHNT and CDR2 YYREEE (reference sequence). The CDR3 is 14 amino acids. The DNA of the CDR3 is TGTGCCAGCAGCCTGGGGAGCTATAATTCACCCCTCCACTTT. Protein: CASSLGSYNSPLHF.

This clone has only a few counts. The rearrangement joins TRBV6-5 to TRBJ1-1, with D possibly being TRBD1 (5 bases). V was clipped by 11 bases and J by 6 bases, with 16 bases between them. Germline lookup yields CDR1 MNHEY and CDR2 SVGAGI. The CDR3 extends over 12 amino acids. The CDR3 reads CASSRGEAEAFF. CDR3 sequence (DNA): TGTGCCTCCTCAAGAGGGGAGGCTGAAGCTTTCTTT.

The chain has TRBV28 and TRBJ2-5, with 13 positions matching TRBD2. J lost 1 base, V lost 4 bases, and 3 bases had no gene match. The germline gives CDR1 MDHEN, CDR2 SYDVKM. The CDR3 contains 16 residues. The CDR3 region is CASSWGLAGSQETQYF. DNA of the CDR3: TGTGCCAGCAGTTGGGGACTAGCGGGAAGCCAAGAGACCCAGTACTTC.

The V call is TRBV27, the J call TRBJ2-2; D remains ambiguous. Germline V gene lookup returns CDR1 MNHEY and CDR2 SMNVEV (reference sequence). The CDR3 has 16 amino acids. Trimming shortened V by 4 bases and J by 3 bases, and 15 bases separated the two germline ends. The CDR3 DNA reads as TGTGCCAGCAGTTCCACAATAGCCGCGTACACCGGGGAGCTGTTTTTT. It yields the protein CASSSTIAAYTGELFF.

The chain links TRBV11-2 to TRBJ1-3; D perhaps matches TRBD1 (6 bases). V lost 1 base and J 7 bases, leaving 14 bases between the germline ends. The CDR3 contains 15 residues. In germline, CDR1 is SGHAT, CDR2 FQNNGV. The CDR3 nucleotides are TGTGCCAGCAGCTTAGGTCACCAACAGGGTAACACCATATATTTT. Amino acids: CASSLGHQQGNTIYF.

The V call is TRBV11-1, the J call TRBJ2-7; 8 bases match TRBD1. V gave up 6 bases and J gave up 1 base; unmatched junction bases: 5. CDR3 length equals 14 residues. CDR1 and CDR2 (germline): SGHAT, FQDESV (reference sequence). CDR3 in amino acids: CASRTGTGSYEQYF. The CDR3 nucleotides are TGTGCCAGCAGAACCGGGACAGGTTCCTACGAGCAGTACTTC.